The 4 T cell receptor beta chains given below trace back to one sample, sequenced in a study of early T cells in non-severe SARS-CoV-2 infection. TCRdb recomputed calls from the 5' RACE reads with MiXCR, one row per CDR3 protein. Here the sample spans about 64,000 distinct CDR3 sequences, over 4.5% being singletons. Sample: whole blood. The receptors were sampled from an adult who was a healthcare worker with PCR-confirmed SARS-CoV-2 infection or an uninfected control (not recorded which).

This clonotype was seen more than once but under ten times. CDR3 loop: CASRPYRGGYTF. DNA for the CDR3: TGTGCCAGCAGGCCGTACAGGGGTGGCTACACCTTC. The V and J genes are TRBV6-5 and TRBJ1-2, with 7 nucleotides matching TRBD1. This CDR3 has 12 residues. CDR1 and CDR2 (germline): MNHEY, SVGAGI. V trimming: 6 bases; J trimming: 7 bases; junction bases outside the gene matches: 5.

Ten or more counts support this clonotype. V gene TRBV3-1 combines with J gene TRBJ2-7, with 10 bases matching TRBD2. Germline CDR1 LGHDT, CDR2 YNNKEL (reference sequence). This CDR3 is 16 amino acids long. Trimming at V came to 3 bases and at J to 2 bases, leaving 7 bases not matched to a gene. The CDR3 DNA is TGTGCCAGCAGCCACGGGATTACTAGCGGGGCCTACGAGCAGTACTTC. Its translation: CASSHGITSGAYEQYF.

CDR3 amino acids: CASSFRSGGATDTQYF. In DNA form, the CDR3 reads TGTGCCAGCAGCTTTCGTAGCGGGGGGGCAACAGATACGCAGTATTTT. This chain connects TRBV11-2 to TRBJ2-3, with 11 bases matching TRBD2. Germline CDR1 and CDR2: SGHAT and FQNNGV. With V trimmed by 3 bases and J by 3 bases, 5 bases remained unmatched. CDR3 length: 16 amino acids.

The table lists this clonotype with a few counts. The CDR3 region has the DNA TGCGCCAGCAGCTTGGGGACAGATACTGGAAACACCATATATTTT. Translation: CASSLGTDTGNTIYF. The genes are TRBV5-1 and TRBJ1-3; a possible D gene is TRBD1 (6 bases). Germline assignment: CDR1 SGHRS and CDR2 YFSETQ. Trimming removed 0 bases from V and 2 bases from J, with 9 bases in between. The CDR3 covers 15 residues.